The entry that follows covers one T cell receptor beta chain sequence. Its antigen remains unidentified. For every subset, genomic DNA was evenly distributed across several immunoSEQ plates. Assay: immunoSEQ multiplex PCR; the TCRdb copy retains only in-frame clones and omits some. The sample lists 550,000 to 600,000 clones; roughly 98% were seen once. Trimming shortened V by 4 bases and J by 0 bases, and 11 bases separated the two germline ends. The germline gives CDR1 SQVTM, CDR2 ANQGSEA. The length of the CDR3 is 14 residues. This entry is derived from a study of shared clonotypes between healthy human individuals. General study findings and limits: For naive CD4 cells, approximately 5% of clonotypes were shared across a handful of donors. Researchers sampled only blood; tissue repertoires likely differ.

Terminally differentiated effector memory CD45RA+ cells were excluded by CCR7 positive selection of CD45RO-negative cells. All donors were healthy HIV-negative adults lacking recent acute infections or vaccinations. This chain uses TRBV29-1 with TRBJ2-3, with a weak D call TRBD1 (6 bases). Sample: naive CD8+ T cells sorted from blood. This TCR derives from a man between 25 and 39 years old in good health. In DNA form, the CDR3 reads TGCAGCGTTGCCGGGACACAGAGCACAGATACGCAGTATTTT. It translates to CSVAGTQSTDTQYF.